What follows describes a single T cell receptor beta chain. Generated by immunoSEQ multiplex PCR, the TCRdb table keeps only in-frame clones and is missing some. The sample contains approximately 130,000 clones, around 85% of which appear only once. The sample comes from a study of blood T cell repertoires in COVID-19. The CDR3 covers 15 residues. The germline V gene has CDR1 SGHRS and CDR2 YFSETQ. V shed 0 bases and J shed 3 bases, with 12 bases lying between them. The chain couples TRBV5-1 to TRBJ2-5; a weak D match, TRBD1 (5 bases). This TCR came from a woman aged 50 to 65 who had recovered from COVID-19. The sequenced sample consisted of peripheral blood. CDR3 loop: CASSLGRRREETQYF. CDR3 nucleotides: TGCGCCAGCAGCTTGGGTCGCCGCAGGGAAGAGACCCAGTACTTC. The full variable domain, in which reference TRBV5-1 and TRBJ2-5 provide the parts outside the CDR3, is KAGVTQTPRYLIKTRGQQVTLSCSPISGHRSVSWYQQTPGQGLQFLFEYFSETQRNKGNFPGRFSGRQFSNSRSEMNVSTLELGDSALYLCASSLGRRREETQYFGPGTRLLVL.